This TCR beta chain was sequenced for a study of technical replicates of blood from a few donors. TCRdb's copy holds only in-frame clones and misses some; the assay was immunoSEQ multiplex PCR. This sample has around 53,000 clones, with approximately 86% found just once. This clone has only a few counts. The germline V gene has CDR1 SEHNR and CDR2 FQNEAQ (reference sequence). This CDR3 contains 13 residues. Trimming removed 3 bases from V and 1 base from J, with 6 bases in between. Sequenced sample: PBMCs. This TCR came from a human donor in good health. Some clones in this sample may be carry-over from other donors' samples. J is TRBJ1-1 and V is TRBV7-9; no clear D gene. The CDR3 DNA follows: TGTGCCAGCAGCTTGGCGGCGAACACTGAAGCTTTCTTT. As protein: CASSLAANTEAFF.